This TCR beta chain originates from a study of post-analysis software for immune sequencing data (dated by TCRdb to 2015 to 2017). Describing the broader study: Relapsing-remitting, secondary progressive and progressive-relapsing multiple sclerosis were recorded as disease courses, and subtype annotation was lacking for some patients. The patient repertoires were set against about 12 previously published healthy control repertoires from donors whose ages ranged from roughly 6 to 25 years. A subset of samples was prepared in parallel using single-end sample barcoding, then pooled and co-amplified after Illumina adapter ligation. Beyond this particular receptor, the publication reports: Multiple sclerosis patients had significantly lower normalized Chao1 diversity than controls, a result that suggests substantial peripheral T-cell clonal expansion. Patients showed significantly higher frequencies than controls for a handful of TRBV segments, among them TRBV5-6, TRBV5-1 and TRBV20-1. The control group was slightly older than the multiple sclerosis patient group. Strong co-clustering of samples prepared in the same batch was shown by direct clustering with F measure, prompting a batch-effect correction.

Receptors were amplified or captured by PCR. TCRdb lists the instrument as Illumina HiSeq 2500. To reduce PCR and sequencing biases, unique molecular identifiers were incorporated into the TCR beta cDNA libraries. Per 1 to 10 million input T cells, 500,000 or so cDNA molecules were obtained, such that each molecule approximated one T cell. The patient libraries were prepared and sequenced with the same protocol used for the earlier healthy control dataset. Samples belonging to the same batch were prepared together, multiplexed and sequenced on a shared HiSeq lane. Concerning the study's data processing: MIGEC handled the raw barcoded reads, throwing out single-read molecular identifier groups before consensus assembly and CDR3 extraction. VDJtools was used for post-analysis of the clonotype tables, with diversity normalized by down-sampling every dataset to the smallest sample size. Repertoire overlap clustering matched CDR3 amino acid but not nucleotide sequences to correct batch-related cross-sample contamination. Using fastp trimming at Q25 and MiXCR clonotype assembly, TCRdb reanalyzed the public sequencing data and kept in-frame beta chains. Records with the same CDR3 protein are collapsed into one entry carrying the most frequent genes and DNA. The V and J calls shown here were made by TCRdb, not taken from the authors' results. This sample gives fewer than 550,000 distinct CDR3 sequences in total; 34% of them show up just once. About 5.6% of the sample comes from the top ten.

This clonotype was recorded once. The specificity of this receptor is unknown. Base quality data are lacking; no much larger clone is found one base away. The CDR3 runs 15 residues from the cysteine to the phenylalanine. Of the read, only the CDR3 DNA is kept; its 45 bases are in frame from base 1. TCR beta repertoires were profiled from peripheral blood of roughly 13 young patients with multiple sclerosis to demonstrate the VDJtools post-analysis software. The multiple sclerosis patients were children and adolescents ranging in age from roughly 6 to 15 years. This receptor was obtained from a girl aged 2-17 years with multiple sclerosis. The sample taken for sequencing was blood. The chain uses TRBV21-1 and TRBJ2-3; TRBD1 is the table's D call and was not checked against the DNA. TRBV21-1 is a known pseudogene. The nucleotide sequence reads TGTGCCAGCAGCAAACGGGCAGGGGGCACAGATACGCAGTATTTT. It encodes CASSKRAGGTDTQYF.